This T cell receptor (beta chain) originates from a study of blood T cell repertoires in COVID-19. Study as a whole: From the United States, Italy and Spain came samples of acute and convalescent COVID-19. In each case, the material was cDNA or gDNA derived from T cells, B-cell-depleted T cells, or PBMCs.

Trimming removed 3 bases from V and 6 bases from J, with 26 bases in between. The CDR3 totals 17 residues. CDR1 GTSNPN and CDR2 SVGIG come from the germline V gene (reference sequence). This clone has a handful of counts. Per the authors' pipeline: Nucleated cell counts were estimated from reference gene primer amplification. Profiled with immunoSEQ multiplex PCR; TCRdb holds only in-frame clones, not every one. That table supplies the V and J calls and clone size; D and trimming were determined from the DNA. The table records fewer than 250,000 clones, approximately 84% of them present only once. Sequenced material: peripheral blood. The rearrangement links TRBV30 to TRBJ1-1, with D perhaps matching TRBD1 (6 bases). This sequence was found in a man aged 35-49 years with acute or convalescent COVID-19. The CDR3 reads CAWSGRTGRNFGAEAFF. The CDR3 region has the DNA TGTGCCTGGAGCGGAAGAACAGGGAGAAATTTCGGCGCTGAAGCTTTCTTT. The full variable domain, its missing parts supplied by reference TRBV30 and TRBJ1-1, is SQTIHQWPATLVQPVGSPLSLECTVEGTSNPNLYWYRQAAGRGLQLLFYSVGIGQISSEVPQNLSASRPQDRQFILSSKKLLLSDSGFYLCAWSGRTGRNFGAEAFFGQGTRLTVV.